The clone carrying this TCR beta chain was recorded once. TCRdb's copy holds only in-frame clones and misses some; the assay was immunoSEQ multiplex PCR. The sample contains 91,000 or so clones, roughly 92% of which appear only once. V gave up 6 bases and J gave up 0 bases, with 15 bases separating them. The CDR3 sequence is 17 residues long. Per the germline V gene, CDR1 is LNHDA and CDR2 is SQIVND (reference sequence). The data belong to a study of T cell changes during pregnancy in multiple sclerosis. Here the sequenced sample was peripheral blood, taken after pregnancy. This sequence was found in a female donor with multiple sclerosis, enrolled in a pregnancy study. The rearrangement links TRBV19 to TRBJ2-6; D is possibly TRBD2 (6 bases). CDR3 sequence (DNA): TGTGCCAGTAGGCGTGGAGGGACCCCCTCTGGGGCCAACGTCCTGACTTTC. This translates into CASRRGGTPSGANVLTF.